Each of the 12 T cell receptor beta chains below was sequenced from the same sample in a study of T cells in localized non-small cell lung cancer. Only in-frame clones appear in the TCRdb table, and some are missing; sequencing was by immunoSEQ multiplex PCR. The data hold 50,000 to 70,000 clones, with about 89% observed a single time. Sample: peripheral blood, taken before any cancer treatment. Receptor source: a man aged 40-75 years with stage I lung adenocarcinoma.

The chain employs TRBV5-1 and TRBJ2-7; D ambiguous. Trimming pared 4 bases from V and 6 bases from J, leaving 14 bases between. The CDR3 runs to 13 residues. CDR1 is SGHRS, CDR2 YFSETQ, per germline. CDR3 coding DNA: TGCGCCAGCAGCCTTGGTTTAGTCCGCGAGCAGTACTTC. It translates to CASSLGLVREQYF.

The chain recombines TRBV4-3 with TRBJ2-1; 9 positions agree with TRBD2. Germline V gives CDR1 LGHNA, CDR2 YSLEER. Germline trimming cut 2 bases from V and 2 bases from J; bases unmatched to any gene: 4. This CDR3 has 16 amino acids. The CDR3 region is CASSQFSGRTYNEQFF. DNA of the CDR3: TGCGCCAGCAGCCAATTTAGCGGGAGAACCTACAATGAGCAGTTCTTC.

This chain uses TRBV5-1 with TRBJ2-3; TRBD2 is a possible D gene (5 bases). Trimming pared 4 bases from V and 4 bases from J, leaving 13 bases between. Germline loops: CDR1 SGHRS, CDR2 YFSETQ. CDR3 length equals 14 residues. CDR3 protein: CASSPREGADTQYF. CDR3 DNA: TGCGCCAGCAGCCCCCGAGAGGGCGCAGATACGCAGTATTTT.

The chain joins TRBV19 to TRBJ1-4; 8 bases fit TRBD1. Germline assignment: CDR1 LNHDA and CDR2 SQIVND (reference sequence). The CDR3 extends over 14 amino acids. J was trimmed by 7 bases and V by 6 bases; bases with no gene match: 7. The CDR3 nucleotides are TGTGCCAGTAGCAGGACAGGGTTCGGTGAAAAACTGTTTTTT. Protein sequence: CASSRTGFGEKLFF.

Regarding this clone: The final CDR3 position lacks the conserved phenylalanine or tryptophan, pointing to a likely read error. The DNA is omitted, as the CDR3 cannot be located on it reliably, and the CDR3 follows TCRdb's listing. The chain carries TRBV9 and TRBJ2-3; TRBD2 reflects the table's D call only, with no check against the DNA. Both ends counted, the CDR3 spans 18 residues. CDR1 is SGDLS and CDR2 is YYNGEE in the germline V gene. CDR3 in amino acids: CASSVDMGGEPSTDTQYG.

V is TRBV2 and J is TRBJ2-7, with 10 bases fitting TRBD1. V lost 9 bases to trimming and J lost 7 bases; unmatched junction nucleotides: 9. Germline CDR1 is SNHLY and CDR2 is FYNNEI. The CDR3 extends over 13 amino acids. In DNA form, the CDR3 reads TGTGCCAGTAGGGGACAGGGGATGGAGGAGCAGTACTTC. Protein sequence: CASRGQGMEEQYF.

The gene calls are TRBV19 and TRBJ2-1; 8 bases align to TRBD2. Germline values: CDR1 LNHDA, CDR2 SQIVND (reference sequence). The CDR3 extends over 14 amino acids. V lost 1 base to trimming and J lost 7 bases; unmatched junction nucleotides: 3. The CDR3 loop is CASSIGTSRNEQFF. In DNA form, the CDR3 reads TGTGCCAGTAGTATAGGGACTAGCAGGAATGAGCAGTTCTTC.

This clone was found once. The chain couples TRBV5-4 to TRBJ1-6; 8 bases are a match to TRBD1. The trim removed 1 base at V and 10 bases at J, leaving 4 bases unmatched. This CDR3 has 14 residues. Germline V gene data show CDR1 as SGHNT and CDR2 as YYREEE (reference sequence). CDR3 protein: CASSLQGAESPLHF. Here the CDR3 DNA reads TGTGCCAGCAGCTTGCAGGGGGCAGAATCACCCCTCCACTTT.

The CDR3 here is CASTPPLIAGGSGELFF. DNA for the CDR3: TGTGCCAGTACCCCCCCGTTGATAGCGGGAGGATCCGGGGAGCTGTTTTTT. The rearrangement uses TRBV19 and TRBJ2-2; 10 bases agree with TRBD2. Germline trimming cut 7 bases from V and 6 bases from J; bases unmatched to any gene: 14. The length of the CDR3 is 17 residues. Germline V CDR1 and CDR2: LNHDA, SQIVND (reference sequence). Full variable domain (missing parts from reference TRBV19 and TRBJ2-2): DGGITQSPKYLFRKEGQNVTLSCEQNLNHDAMYWYRQDPGQGLRLIYYSQIVNDFQKGDIAEGYSVSREKKESFPLTVTSAQKNPTAFYLCASTPPLIAGGSGELFFGEGSRLTVL.

CDR3 in DNA: TGTGCCTGGAGTATCGGGGCGGGGGACTCCTACAATGAGCAGTTCTTC. Translated, it gives CAWSIGAGDSYNEQFF. The V call is TRBV30, the J call TRBJ2-1, with 7 bases that match TRBD2. Germline CDR1 and CDR2: GTSNPN and SVGIG (reference sequence). Trimming removed 2 bases from V and 0 bases from J; junction bases left unmatched: 7. The CDR3 runs to 16 residues. Filled out from reference TRBV30 and TRBJ2-1, the complete variable domain reads SQTIHQWPATLVQPVGSPLSLECTVEGTSNPNLYWYRQAAGRGLQLLFYSVGIGQISSEVPQNLSASRPQDRQFILSSKKLLLSDSGFYLCAWSIGAGDSYNEQFFGPGTRLTVL.

The V and J genes are TRBV6-6 and TRBJ1-2; D might be TRBD1 (6 bases). The CDR3 has 14 amino acids. Germline CDR1 MNHNY, CDR2 SVGAGI (reference sequence). Trimming pared 4 bases from V and 8 bases from J, leaving 17 bases between. The CDR3 loop reads CASSSEGQSEGYTF. CDR3 sequence (DNA): TGTGCCAGCAGTTCCGAAGGACAGTCGGAGGGCTACACCTTC.

The chain combines TRBV11-1 with TRBJ2-7; the match to TRBD2 covers 11 bases. The V and J ends lost 9 bases and 1 base, in that order; junction bases with no gene match: 2. The CDR3 extends over 13 amino acids. Germline V gene sequence: CDR1 SGHAT, CDR2 FQDESV (reference sequence). The CDR3 region is CASGTSGSYEQYF. The CDR3 DNA sequence: TGTGCCAGTGGGACTAGCGGATCCTACGAGCAGTACTTC.